These 18 T cell receptor beta chains share one sample of origin, sequenced in a study of shared clonotypes between healthy human individuals. Method: immunoSEQ multiplex PCR; TCRdb's copy keeps in-frame clones and lacks some. The sample lists 2 million to 2.5 million clones, roughly 91% seen once, with 1.5% to 2% in the top ten. Cells designated naive CD8 were CD45RO-negative and were positively selected for CCR7, with terminally differentiated effector memory CD45RA+ cells excluded. Input material: naive CD8+ T cells from PBMCs. These receptors all stem from a man in his late teens or twenties in good health. Some clones in this sample may be carry-over from other donors' samples.

As DNA, the CDR3 is TGTGCCAGCAGCGAGAGGACTAGCGGTACCTACGAGCAGTACTTC. Encoded protein: CASSERTSGTYEQYF. The rearrangement uses TRBV11-2 and TRBJ2-7, with 10 bases identical to TRBD2. V trimming: 5 bases; J trimming: 2 bases; junction bases outside the gene matches: 6. CDR3 length: 15 residues. The germline V gene has CDR1 SGHAT and CDR2 FQNNGV.

V and J are TRBV27 and TRBJ2-7; 7 nucleotides agree with TRBD2. V lost 6 bases to trimming and J lost 5 bases; unmatched junction nucleotides: 7. The length of the CDR3 is 13 residues. CDR1 is MNHEY, CDR2 SMNVEV, per germline (reference sequence). CDR3 loop: CASSPSGGNEQYF. The CDR3 DNA reads as TGTGCCAGCAGCCCCTCCGGGGGGAACGAGCAGTACTTC.

Comment on this clone: Different DNA sequences within this sample yield the same CDR3. The chain joins TRBV11-2 to TRBJ2-7; TRBD1 agrees at 9 bases. Germline loops: CDR1 SGHAT, CDR2 FQNNGV. CDR3 length: 14 residues. Trimming cost V 1 base and J 7 bases; bases outside gene matches: 5. CDR3 in DNA: TGTGCCAGCAGCTTAGGTACAGGGGGCTGGGAGCAGTACTTC. It translates to CASSLGTGGWEQYF.

This chain links TRBV5-1 with TRBJ2-1; the match to TRBD1 covers 12 bases. This CDR3 region has 16 residues. J lost 2 bases, V lost 4 bases, and 4 bases had no gene match. Germline V gene sequence: CDR1 SGHRS, CDR2 YFSETQ. CDR3 bases: TGCGCCAGCAGCACCGGGACAGGGGGCGCCTACAATGAGCAGTTCTTC. It translates to CASSTGTGGAYNEQFF.

This clone is a singleton in its sample. J is TRBJ2-3 and V is TRBV9; no clear D. Per the germline V gene, CDR1 is SGDLS and CDR2 is YYNGEE. The CDR3 has 12 amino acids. Trimming pared 3 bases from V and 5 bases from J, leaving 7 bases between. DNA of the CDR3: TGTGCCAGCAGCGGGACCGAAGATACGCAGTATTTT. Amino acids: CASSGTEDTQYF.

CDR3 in amino acids: CASSGGHFDEQYF. The CDR3 coding sequence is TGTGCCAGCAGCGGGGGACATTTCGACGAGCAGTACTTC. This rearrangement joins TRBV9 to TRBJ2-7; tentative D call: TRBD1 (6 bases). Per germline, CDR1 SGDLS and CDR2 YYNGEE. The CDR3 totals 13 residues. V lost 3 bases, J lost 5 bases, and 12 bases lay in between.

This sequence joins TRBV20-1 and TRBJ1-2, with a weak D call TRBD1 (5 bases). The CDR3 is 11 residues long. Between the trimmed V and J ends, which lost 7 bases and 3 bases, there was a span of 9 bases. Looked up from germline, CDR1 is DFQATT and CDR2 is SNEGSKA (reference sequence). For the CDR3, the DNA is TGCAGTGGGCTAGGGGACTATGGCTACACCTTC. Translation: CSGLGDYGYTF.

V and J are TRBV5-1 and TRBJ2-5; TRBD2 agrees at 10 bases. The CDR3 loop spans 14 amino acids. V lost 3 bases, J lost 3 bases, and 2 bases stayed unmatched. The V gene's germline CDR1 is SGHRS and CDR2 YFSETQ. The chain's CDR3 is CASSSGLAEETQYF. CDR3 nucleotides: TGCGCCAGCAGCTCCGGACTAGCGGAAGAGACCCAGTACTTC.

V gene TRBV7-9 combines with J gene TRBJ2-7; 9 nucleotides line up with TRBD1. Unmatched junction bases numbered 7, after V lost 2 bases and J lost 5 bases. CDR3 size: 15 residues. Germline-derived CDR1 and CDR2 are SEHNR and FQNEAQ (reference sequence). CDR3 residues: CASSLLGQGKDEQYF. The CDR3 nucleotides read TGTGCCAGCAGCTTATTAGGACAGGGGAAGGACGAGCAGTACTTC.

This chain links TRBV11-2 with TRBJ2-1, with 9 bases matching TRBD2. This CDR3 region has 15 residues. The germline CDR1 and CDR2 sequences are SGHAT and FQNNGV. The J segment lost 7 bases and the V segment lost 5 bases, leaving 9 bases of the junction unmatched. The CDR3 sequence: CASSLIAGVGNEQFF. DNA of the CDR3: TGTGCCAGCAGCCTGATAGCGGGAGTGGGGAATGAGCAGTTCTTC.

The rearrangement uses TRBV4-2 and TRBJ2-3; TRBD1 might be the D (5 bases). V lost 4 bases, J lost 0 bases, and 17 bases lay in between. The CDR3 contains 17 residues. CDR1 LGHNA and CDR2 YNFKEQ come from the germline V gene. The CDR3 protein is CASSPFPKGASTDTQYF. The CDR3 DNA reads as TGTGCCAGCAGCCCCTTCCCCAAAGGGGCTAGCACAGATACGCAGTATTTT.

The V and J genes are TRBV6-1 and TRBJ2-7, with D possibly TRBD1 on 5 matching bases. In germline, CDR1 is MNHNS, CDR2 SASEGT. The CDR3 is 12 residues long. Trimming cost V 8 bases and J 4 bases, with 12 bases left between them. CDR3 sequence (DNA): TGTGCCAGCGACAGTTCAGCTTACGAGCAGTACTTC. It is translated as CASDSSAYEQYF.

The rearrangement joins TRBV19 to TRBJ1-2; D remains ambiguous. The CDR3 runs to 16 residues. V lost 4 bases and J lost 2, with 17 bases in between. CDR1 and CDR2 (germline): LNHDA, SQIVND (reference sequence). The CDR3 reads CASSTAPQNPNYGYTF. CDR3 bases: TGTGCCAGTAGTACGGCGCCTCAAAATCCCAACTATGGCTACACCTTC.

V and J are TRBV19 and TRBJ1-2; 9 bases align to TRBD1. Per germline, CDR1 LNHDA and CDR2 SQIVND (reference sequence). The CDR3 covers 15 residues. The J segment lost 1 base and the V segment lost 5 bases, leaving 5 bases of the junction unmatched. This chain's CDR3 is CASSARDRVNYGYTF. The CDR3 coding sequence is TGTGCCAGTAGTGCCCGGGACAGGGTTAACTATGGCTACACCTTC.

The chain employs TRBV5-1 and TRBJ2-7; tentative D call: TRBD2 (6 bases). Trimming removed 0 bases from V and 0 bases from J, with 16 bases in between. Germline CDR1 is SGHRS and CDR2 is YFSETQ. The CDR3 is 17 amino acids. CDR3 sequence: CASSLVGGQTSSYEQYF. The CDR3, as DNA: TGCGCCAGCAGCTTGGTCGGGGGTCAGACGAGCTCCTACGAGCAGTACTTC.

CDR3 bases: TGTGCCAGCAGCCCCTACAGGGGGCTGGCCACTGAAGCTTTCTTT. Translation gives CASSPYRGLATEAFF. This rearrangement joins TRBV28 to TRBJ1-1; TRBD1 matches 9 bases. The CDR3 length is 15 residues. The junction had 9 bases not matched to a gene; V was cut back by 6 bases and J by 4 bases. Germline V CDR1 and CDR2: MDHEN, SYDVKM.

This clone is a singleton in its sample. The gene calls are TRBV28 and TRBJ2-5, with TRBD1 matching 10 bases. Germline lookup yields CDR1 MDHEN and CDR2 SYDVKM. The CDR3 has 14 amino acids. The J segment lost 5 bases and the V segment lost 5 bases, leaving 5 bases of the junction unmatched. The CDR3 sequence: CASSPSTGGETQYF. CDR3 sequence (DNA): TGTGCCAGCAGTCCTTCGACAGGGGGCGAGACCCAGTACTTC.

With respect to this clone: This sample includes further DNA sequences coding for the same CDR3. The V gene is TRBV13, the J gene TRBJ2-7; perhaps TRBD1 as D (6 bases). The V end was cut by 3 bases, the J end by 0 bases, with 9 bases between. The CDR3 has 14 amino acids. Germline assignment: CDR1 PRHDT and CDR2 FYEKMQ (reference sequence). In nucleotides, the CDR3 is TGTGCCAGCAGCTTGGGGGACACCTCCTACGAGCAGTACTTC. Amino acid sequence: CASSLGDTSYEQYF.